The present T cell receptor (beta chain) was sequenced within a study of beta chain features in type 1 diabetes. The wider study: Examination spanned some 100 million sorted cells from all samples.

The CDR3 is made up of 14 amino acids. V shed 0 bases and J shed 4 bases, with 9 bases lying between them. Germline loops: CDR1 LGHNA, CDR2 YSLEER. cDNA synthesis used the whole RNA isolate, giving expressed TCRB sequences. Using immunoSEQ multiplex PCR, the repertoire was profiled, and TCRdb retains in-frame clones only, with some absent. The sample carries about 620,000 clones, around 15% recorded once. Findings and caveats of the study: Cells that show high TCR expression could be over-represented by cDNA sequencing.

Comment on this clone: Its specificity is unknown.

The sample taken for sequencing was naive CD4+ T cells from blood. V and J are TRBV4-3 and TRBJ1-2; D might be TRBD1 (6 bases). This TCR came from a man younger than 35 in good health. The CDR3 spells CASSQDTGPYGYTF. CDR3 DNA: TGCGCCAGCAGCCAAGATACAGGGCCCTATGGCTACACCTTC.